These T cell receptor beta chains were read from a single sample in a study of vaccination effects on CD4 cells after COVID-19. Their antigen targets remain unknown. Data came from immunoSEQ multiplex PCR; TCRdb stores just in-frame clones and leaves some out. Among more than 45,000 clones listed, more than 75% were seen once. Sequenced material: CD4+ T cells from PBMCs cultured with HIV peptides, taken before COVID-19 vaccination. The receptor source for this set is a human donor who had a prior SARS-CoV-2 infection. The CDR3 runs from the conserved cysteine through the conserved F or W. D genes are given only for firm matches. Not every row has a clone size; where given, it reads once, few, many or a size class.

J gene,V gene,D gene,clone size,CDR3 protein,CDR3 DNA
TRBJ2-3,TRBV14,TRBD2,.,CASSPRVAGDPNTQYF,TGTGCCAGCAGCCCCCGAGTAGCGGGGGACCCTAATACGCAGTATTTT
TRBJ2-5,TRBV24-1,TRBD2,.,CATSAGIAGGLETQYF,TGTGCCACCAGTGCCGGAATAGCGGGAGGGCTGGAGACCCAGTACTTC
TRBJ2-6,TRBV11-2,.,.,CASSRLQGTGANVLTF,TGTGCCAGCAGTCGCCTCCAGGGGACTGGGGCCAACGTCCTGACTTTC
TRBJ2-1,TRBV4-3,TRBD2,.,CASSPAALAGTDNEQFF,TGCGCCAGCAGCCCCGCGGCGCTAGCGGGGACTGACAATGAGCAGTTCTTC
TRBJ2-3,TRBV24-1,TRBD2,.,CATSQGPAGGPTDTQYF,TGTGCCACCAGCCAGGGACCAGCGGGAGGGCCAACAGATACGCAGTATTTT
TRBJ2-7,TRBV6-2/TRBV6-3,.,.,CASSYPGQFSYEQYF,TGTGCCAGCAGTTACCCGGGGCAGTTCAGCTACGAGCAGTACTTC
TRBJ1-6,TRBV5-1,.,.,CASSFGQGMNSPLHF,TGCGCCAGCAGCTTCGGGCAGGGGATGAATTCACCCCTCCACTTT
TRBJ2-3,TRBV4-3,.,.,CASSQGVAGRSDTQYF,TGCGCCAGCAGCCAAGGGGTGGCAGGGAGGTCAGATACGCAGTATTTT
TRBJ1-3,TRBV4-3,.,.,CASSQDSFSGNTIYF,TGCGCCAGCAGCCAGGACAGCTTCTCTGGAAACACCATATATTTT
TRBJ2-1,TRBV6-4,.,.,CASSSGLANEQFF,TGTGCCAGCAGTTCCGGGTTAGCCAATGAGCAGTTCTTC
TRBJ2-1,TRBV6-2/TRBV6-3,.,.,CASSKGSAPSREQFF,TGTGCCAGCAGTAAAGGTTCGGCCCCTTCCCGGGAGCAGTTCTTC
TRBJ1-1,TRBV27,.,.,CASSSPGFMNTEAFF,TGTGCCAGCAGTTCTCCAGGATTCATGAACACTGAAGCTTTCTTT
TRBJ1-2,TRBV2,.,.,CASSEALLGYAGYTF,TGTGCCAGCAGTGAAGCGCTTCTGGGGTACGCAGGCTACACCTTC
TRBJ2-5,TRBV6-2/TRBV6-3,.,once,CASSYSEGSTGETQYF,TGTGCCAGCAGTTACTCCGAGGGGTCTACGGGAGAGACCCAGTACTTC
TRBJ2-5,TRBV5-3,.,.,CARSLEGRRQETQYF,TGTGCCAGAAGCTTGGAAGGCAGGAGACAAGAGACCCAGTACTTC
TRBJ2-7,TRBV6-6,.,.,CASSYSIGQGTYEQYF,TGTGCCAGCAGTTACTCGATCGGGCAGGGGACCTACGAGCAGTACTTC
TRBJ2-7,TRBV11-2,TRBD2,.,CASSLAASGNYEQYF,TGTGCCAGCAGCTTAGCGGCTAGCGGGAACTACGAGCAGTACTTC
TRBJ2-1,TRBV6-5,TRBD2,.,CASKPGLVTNEQFF,TGTGCCAGCAAACCGGGACTAGTAACCAATGAGCAGTTCTTC
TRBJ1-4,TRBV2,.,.,CASSLAGRNEKLFF,TGTGCCAGCAGCTTGGCAGGGCGTAATGAAAAACTGTTTTTT
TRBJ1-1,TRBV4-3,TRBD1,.,CASSQQHRGTEAFF,TGCGCCAGCAGCCAACAACACAGGGGAACTGAAGCTTTCTTT
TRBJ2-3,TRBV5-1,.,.,CASSFYFPDTQYF,TGCGCCAGCAGTTTCTACTTTCCAGATACGCAGTATTTT
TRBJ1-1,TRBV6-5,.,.,CASSYSPRITEAFF,TGTGCCAGCAGTTACTCACCCAGGATCACTGAAGCTTTCTTT
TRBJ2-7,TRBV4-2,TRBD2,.,CASSQGWLTSGIHEQYF,TGTGCCAGCAGCCAAGGGTGGCTCACTAGCGGGATCCACGAGCAGTACTTC
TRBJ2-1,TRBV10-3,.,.,CAISERTLSYNEQFF,TGTGCCATCAGTGAAAGGACTCTCTCCTACAATGAGCAGTTCTTC
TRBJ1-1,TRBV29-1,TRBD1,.,CSVIQGQGGLVTEAFF,TGCAGCGTCATACAGGGGCAGGGTGGTTTAGTCACTGAAGCTTTCTTT
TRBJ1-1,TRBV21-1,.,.,CASRKRESNTEAFF,TGTGCCAGCCGTAAAAGGGAGTCCAACACTGAAGCTTTCTTT
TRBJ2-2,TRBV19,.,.,CASSAWPRGAGELFF,TGTGCCAGTAGTGCCTGGCCCCGTGGGGCCGGGGAGCTGTTTTTT